This T cell receptor (beta chain) derives from a study of read filtering for tumor transcriptome and immune sequencing. Molecular barcoded adaptors covering alpha/delta and beta/gamma chains were used on 400 ng RNA. TCRdb recomputed calls from the reads with MiXCR, one row per CDR3 protein. Of 35,000 to 50,000 distinct CDR3 sequences in the sample, around 20% were seen once. This clonotype was seen ten or more times. This receptor was taken from a donor at least 40 years old with multiple myeloma. Sequenced sample: a population of CD138-negative cells sorted from bone marrow.

In DNA form, the CDR3 reads TGTGCCAGCAGGGGGACATCACTAGCGGGAGTGCCCACAGATACGCAGTATTTT. Encoded protein: CASRGTSLAGVPTDTQYF. The chain employs TRBV11-2 and TRBJ2-3; 11 nucleotides line up with TRBD2. The CDR3 spans 18 residues. Germline lookup yields CDR1 SGHAT and CDR2 FQNNGV. J was trimmed by 2 bases and V by 6 bases; bases with no gene match: 13.